Each of the 4 T cell receptor beta chains below was sequenced from the same sample in a study of T-cell memory formation after mild COVID-19. TCRdb ran MiXCR on the 5' RACE reads and lists one entry per CDR3 protein. The data show 470,000 or so distinct CDR3 sequences, with about 20% seen just once and 10% to 15% held by the top ten. Sequencing was carried out using PBMCs or a T cell subset sorted from them (not recorded which). These receptor sequences come from an adult woman who had mild COVID-19 (a few samples of this study predate the infection). Cell type and time point are not known.

In its sample, this clonotype was seen a few times. The V call is TRBV20-1, the J call TRBJ2-7, with 8 positions matching TRBD1. CDR3 length: 12 residues. Per the germline V gene, CDR1 is DFQATT and CDR2 is SNEGSKA (reference sequence). J lost 5 bases, V lost 2 bases, and 2 bases had no gene match. The CDR3 region is CSARPGGHEQYF. For the CDR3, the DNA is TGCAGTGCTAGACCAGGGGGCCACGAGCAGTACTTC.

This clonotype occurred a few times. The CDR3 nucleotides are TGCGCCAGCAGCACCCCTTCCAGCTCCTACAATGAGCAGTTCTTC. Translation: CASSTPSSSYNEQFF. The V and J genes are TRBV5-1 and TRBJ2-1, with D hard to call. Germline CDR1 is SGHRS and CDR2 is YFSETQ. CDR3 length: 15 residues. The V gene lost 4 bases and the J gene lost 0 bases, with 11 bases spanning the gap.

The CDR3 loop is CASSAMSGTDYEQYF. CDR3 nucleotides: TGTGCCAGCAGCGCCATGTCCGGGACAGACTACGAGCAGTACTTC. The chain links TRBV7-3 to TRBJ2-7; 7 bases agree with TRBD1. The germline V gene encodes CDR1 SGHTA and CDR2 FQGTGA. The CDR3 has 15 residues. The J segment lost 3 bases and the V segment lost 5 bases, leaving 10 bases of the junction unmatched.

This clonotype occurred a few times. This chain links TRBV6-1 with TRBJ1-4, with TRBD1 matching 9 bases. V lost 5 bases, J lost 8 bases, and 9 bases stayed unmatched. The CDR3 sequence is 15 residues long. The germline V gene has CDR1 MNHNS and CDR2 SASEGT. CDR3 sequence (DNA): TGTGCCAGCAGTACCAGGGACAGGGATGGCGAAAAACTGTTTTTT. Protein sequence: CASSTRDRDGEKLFF.